These 27 T cell receptor beta chains were all obtained from the same sample, sequenced in a study of T cell repertoires in cytomegalovirus infection. TCRdb re-derived calls from the reads in MiXCR, one entry per CDR3 protein. The table shows about 200,000 distinct CDR3 sequences, with 8% to 10% occurring only once. Input material: PBMCs. These receptors all come from a human donor in good health (CMV status not recorded). Some clones in this sample may be carry-over from other donors' samples.

The chain recombines TRBV18 with TRBJ1-1; possibly TRBD1 for D (6 bases). Trimming shortened V by 1 base and J by 10 bases, and 7 bases separated the two germline ends. The CDR3 has 11 residues. CDR1 is KGHSH, CDR2 LQKENI, per germline. The CDR3 DNA reads as TGTGCCAGCTCACCACAGGGGGTAGCTTTCTTT. Amino acid sequence: CASSPQGVAFF.

This clonotype was seen many times. V gene TRBV7-2 combines with J gene TRBJ1-6, with TRBD1 matching 11 bases. V lost 5 bases to trimming and J lost 6 bases; unmatched junction nucleotides: 6. Germline V lookup: CDR1 SGHTA, CDR2 FQGNSA. The CDR3 extends over 16 amino acids. CDR3 nucleotide sequence: TGTGCCAGCAGCCCCAGGACAGGGGGCCTTAATTCACCCCTCCACTTT. It is translated as CASSPRTGGLNSPLHF. Full variable domain (outside the CDR3, taken from reference TRBV7-2 and TRBJ1-6): GAGVSQSPSNKVTEKGKDVELRCDPISGHTALYWYRQSLGQGLEFLIYFQGNSAPDKSGLPSDRFSAERTGGSVSTLTIQRTQQEDSAVYLCASSPRTGGLNSPLHFGNGTRLTVT.

There are a few counts of this clonotype. The DNA of the CDR3 is TGCGCCAGCAGCCGATCGGGACAGGGCGATGTGGGGCAGTTCTTC. Encoded protein: CASSRSGQGDVGQFF. The chain couples TRBV4-3 to TRBJ2-1; TRBD1 agrees at 9 bases. CDR1 is LGHNA, CDR2 YSLEER, per germline. This CDR3 region has 15 residues. The V segment lost 4 bases and the J segment 12 bases; nucleotides outside the gene matches: 13.

This clonotype was seen ten or more times. CDR3 coding DNA: TGTGCCAGTAGGGGGGGTAGTGGCAATCAGCCCCAGCATTTT. Translation: CASRGGSGNQPQHF. The genes are TRBV19 and TRBJ1-5; tentatively, D is TRBD1 (5 bases). The germline V gene has CDR1 LNHDA and CDR2 SQIVND (reference sequence). V lost 6 bases and J lost 2, with 11 bases in between. The CDR3 extends over 14 amino acids.

This chain links TRBV12-3 or TRBV12-4 with TRBJ1-5; D remains unclear. The CDR3 covers 14 residues. The ends were cut back, 2 bases at V and 4 bases at J, with 9 bases in the middle. CDR3 region: CASSLTAGNQPQHF. CDR3 nucleotides: TGTGCCAGCAGTTTAACCGCTGGTAATCAGCCCCAGCATTTT.

This clonotype was found many times. The CDR3 loop reads CASSSLGGASSYEQYF. The CDR3 DNA is TGTGCCAGCAGTTCCCTCGGCGGGGCGAGCTCCTACGAGCAGTACTTC. The V and J genes are TRBV28 and TRBJ2-7, with a weak D call TRBD2 (6 bases). The CDR3 loop spans 16 amino acids. CDR1 is MDHEN, CDR2 SYDVKM, per germline. The V and J ends lost 4 bases and 0 bases respectively, with 16 bases between them.

V and J are TRBV19 and TRBJ1-1; D is uncertain. V gave up 2 bases and J gave up 0 bases, with 13 bases separating them. The V gene's germline CDR1 is LNHDA and CDR2 SQIVND (reference sequence). The CDR3 extends over 16 amino acids. The CDR3 nucleotides are TGTGCCAGTAGTATATTCCCGCGGGAGATGAACACTGAAGCTTTCTTT. This codes for CASSIFPREMNTEAFF.

This clonotype was recorded a few times. This chain joins TRBV2 and TRBJ1-2; D gene ambiguous. V shed 9 bases and J shed 2 bases, with 13 bases lying between them. Germline CDR1 is SNHLY and CDR2 is FYNNEI. The CDR3 totals 13 residues. CDR3 sequence (DNA): TGTGCCAGGGTTCTAAAGGAGAACTATGGCTACACCTTC. This gives the protein CARVLKENYGYTF.

In this sample, this clonotype turned up many times. This sequence joins TRBV7-2 and TRBJ2-7; possible D gene TRBD1, 5 bases. The germline CDR1 and CDR2 sequences are SGHTA and FQGNSA. V gave up 1 base and J gave up 3 bases, with 13 bases separating them. The CDR3 has 15 amino acids. CDR3 residues: CASSLGPTGHYEQYF. In DNA form, the CDR3 reads TGTGCCAGCAGCTTAGGCCCCACTGGACACTACGAGCAGTACTTC.

This clonotype appeared many times. The V gene is TRBV7-8, the J gene TRBJ2-3; TRBD2 matches 14 bases. From germline, CDR1 is SGHVS and CDR2 FQNEAQ. J lost 2 bases, V lost 5 bases, and 3 bases had no gene match. The CDR3 is 16 residues long. CDR3 in DNA: TGTGCCAGCAGCCGGGGACTAGCGGGGGTCACAGATACGCAGTATTTT. Protein: CASSRGLAGVTDTQYF.

This clonotype was seen ten or more times. The chain employs TRBV7-2 and TRBJ1-4; D not resolved. The germline V and J ends were trimmed by 5 bases and 0 bases, with 10 bases remaining between them. CDR1 is SGHTA, CDR2 FQGNSA, per germline. The CDR3 contains 15 residues. The CDR3 spells CASSAYTATNEKLFF. CDR3 in DNA: TGTGCCAGCAGCGCGTACACCGCAACTAATGAAAAACTGTTTTTT.

The rearrangement links TRBV20-1 to TRBJ2-3; 11 bases align to TRBD2. From germline, CDR1 is DFQATT and CDR2 SNEGSKA (reference sequence). The CDR3 consists of 18 residues. Trimming at V came to 1 base and at J to 3 bases, leaving 12 bases not matched to a gene. The CDR3 nucleotides are TGCAGTGCTAGAGTTCTTAGCGGGAGGGCCATTGAGACAGATACGCAGTATTTT. Amino acids: CSARVLSGRAIETDTQYF.

The chain employs TRBV28 and TRBJ1-5, with D tentatively TRBD1 (5 bases). The germline V gene encodes CDR1 MDHEN and CDR2 SYDVKM. This CDR3 region has 14 residues. V lost 2 bases and J lost 4, with 9 bases in between. The CDR3 sequence: CASSLRGENQPQHF. The CDR3 nucleotides read TGTGCCAGCAGTTTAAGGGGAGAAAATCAGCCCCAGCATTTT.

V gene TRBV19 combines with J gene TRBJ2-1, with 7 bases identical to TRBD2. The V gene's germline CDR1 is LNHDA and CDR2 SQIVND (reference sequence). The CDR3 length is 15 residues. V shed 5 bases, J shed 2 bases, and the junction held 6 bases outside the gene matches. CDR3 region: CASSSRGDPYNEQFF. CDR3 bases: TGTGCCAGTAGTTCACGGGGGGACCCCTACAATGAGCAGTTCTTC.

This clonotype was seen a few times. The chain couples TRBV28 to TRBJ1-6, with TRBD1 matching over 7 bases. The trim removed 3 bases at V and 9 bases at J, leaving 11 bases unmatched. Germline V gene data show CDR1 as MDHEN and CDR2 as SYDVKM. CDR3 length: 16 residues. The CDR3 spells CASSLTQGVGGSPLHF. The CDR3 DNA sequence: TGTGCCAGCAGTTTGACCCAGGGGGTAGGTGGTTCACCCCTCCACTTT.

Many counts were recorded for this clonotype. J is TRBJ1-1 and V is TRBV7-2; D not resolved. Trimming took 4 bases from V and 4 from J, leaving 7 bases between them. CDR3 length equals 12 residues. Germline V gene sequence: CDR1 SGHTA, CDR2 FQGNSA. The CDR3 spells CASSSGSTEAFF. The CDR3 bases are TGTGCCAGCAGCTCCGGAAGCACTGAAGCTTTCTTT.

The genes are TRBV28 and TRBJ1-2, with D possibly matching TRBD1 (5 bases). This CDR3 comprises 14 residues. Trimming took 1 base from V and 8 from J, leaving 14 bases between them. From germline, CDR1 is MDHEN and CDR2 SYDVKM. The chain's CDR3 is CASSLSGRRGGYTF. The CDR3, as DNA: TGTGCCAGCAGTTTATCGGGAAGAAGGGGAGGCTACACCTTC.

This clonotype was counted at least ten times. The chain joins TRBV20-1 to TRBJ2-5; 9 bases line up with TRBD1. Germline CDR1 and CDR2: DFQATT and SNEGSKA (reference sequence). Losses at the gene ends were 4 bases for V and 2 bases for J; bases not matched to a gene: 5. The length of the CDR3 is 14 residues. The DNA of the CDR3 is TGCAGTGCTAAGGACAGGGGTCCTCAAGAGACCCAGTACTTC. Translated: CSAKDRGPQETQYF.

This clonotype was counted many times. The rearrangement uses TRBV28 and TRBJ1-2; D not certain. The V gene's germline CDR1 is MDHEN and CDR2 SYDVKM. Trimming cost V 8 bases and J 2 bases, with 9 bases left between them. The CDR3 consists of 12 residues. CDR3 region: CASHDGNYGYTF. CDR3 DNA sequence: TGTGCCAGCCATGACGGGAACTATGGCTACACCTTC.

This clonotype was seen ten or more times. The chain couples TRBV6-5 to TRBJ2-7, with 7 bases lining up with TRBD1. J was trimmed by 3 bases and V by 2 bases; bases with no gene match: 7. Germline V gene lookup returns CDR1 MNHEY and CDR2 SVGAGI. There are 15 residues in the CDR3. The CDR3 DNA sequence: TGTGCCAGCAGTTACACGGGACAGCCTTTCTACGAGCAGTACTTC. Protein: CASSYTGQPFYEQYF.

This clonotype has a count of ten or more. The genes are TRBV7-2 and TRBJ2-3; D is undetermined. The CDR3 loop spans 14 amino acids. Per germline, CDR1 SGHTA and CDR2 FQGNSA. The V end was cut by 1 base, the J end by 0 bases, with 5 bases between. The CDR3 DNA reads TGTGCCAGCAGCTTAGTAGGCAGCACAGATACGCAGTATTTT. Its translation: CASSLVGSTDTQYF.

This clonotype was seen repeatedly, ten times or more. The chain employs TRBV7-2 and TRBJ2-7; 7 bases fit TRBD1. Trimming took 4 bases from V and 3 from J; bases not matched to a gene: 9. Germline V gene sequence: CDR1 SGHTA, CDR2 FQGNSA. The CDR3 totals 15 residues. CDR3 sequence reads: CASSSSGTADYEQYF. The CDR3 coding sequence is TGTGCCAGCAGCTCTTCCGGGACAGCAGACTACGAGCAGTACTTC.

This clonotype was observed many times. This rearrangement joins TRBV11-2 to TRBJ1-1, with 7 bases that match TRBD1. Germline V gene data show CDR1 as SGHAT and CDR2 as FQNNGV. V trimming: 5 bases; J trimming: 0 bases; junction bases outside the gene matches: 6. The CDR3 is 15 residues long. The CDR3 loop is CASSRPGGMNTEAFF. The CDR3 region has the DNA TGTGCCAGCAGCAGACCAGGGGGAATGAACACTGAAGCTTTCTTT.

V gene TRBV3-1 combines with J gene TRBJ2-1; 8 bases line up with TRBD1. Looked up from germline, CDR1 is LGHDT and CDR2 is YNNKEL (reference sequence). The ends lost 1 base at V and 1 base at J; junction bases unmatched: 3. The CDR3 covers 16 residues. CDR3 nucleotides: TGTGCCAGCAGCCAAGGGACAGGGTTATCCTACAATGAGCAGTTCTTC. Translating it yields CASSQGTGLSYNEQFF.

This clonotype was seen repeatedly, ten times or more. The rearrangement joins TRBV15 to TRBJ1-5; D is uncertain. The germline V gene has CDR1 LNHNV and CDR2 YYDKDF (reference sequence). The CDR3 covers 15 residues. Deletions cut 0 bases from V and 5 bases from J, with 11 bases between. The CDR3 protein is CATSRDSRPDQPQHF. CDR3 nucleotides: TGTGCCACCAGCAGAGATTCCCGTCCTGATCAGCCCCAGCATTTT.

Only one count was recorded for this clonotype. A much larger clonotype is one base distant, so this may be a read error. The conserved phenylalanine or tryptophan normally closing the CDR3 is absent here, so this likely arose from a read error. In nucleotides, the CDR3 is TGTGCCATCAGTGAGTCGGTAGGGGAGTCCTATGGCTACACCATC. Encoded protein: CAISESVGESYGYTI. The chain carries TRBV10-3 and TRBJ1-2; D possibly corresponds to TRBD1 (5 bases). This CDR3 spans 15 amino acids. Between the trimmed V and J ends, which lost 0 bases and 4 bases, there was a span of 12 bases. In germline, CDR1 is ENHRY, CDR2 SYGVKD.

This clonotype appeared many times. In DNA form, the CDR3 reads TGTGCCAGCAGCTTCGGGACAGGCTCTGGAAACACCATATATTTT. It codes for CASSFGTGSGNTIYF. The gene calls are TRBV7-2 and TRBJ1-3; 8 positions agree with TRBD1. The V gene end was trimmed by 3 bases and the J gene end by 0 bases; junction bases not matched to a gene: 1. Germline loops: CDR1 SGHTA, CDR2 FQGNSA. CDR3 size: 15 residues. Drawing the rest from reference TRBV7-2 and TRBJ1-3, the complete variable domain is GAGVSQSPSNKVTEKGKDVELRCDPISGHTALYWYRQSLGQGLEFLIYFQGNSAPDKSGLPSDRFSAERTGGSVSTLTIQRTQQEDSAVYLCASSFGTGSGNTIYFGEGSWLTVV.